These 8 T cell receptor beta chains were sequenced from one sample in a study of cytomegalovirus exposure and HLA in healthy donors. PCR amplification relied on 60 Vbeta primers (plus 13 Jbeta primers). Generated by immunoSEQ multiplex PCR, the TCRdb table keeps only in-frame clones and is missing some. The sample contains 100,000 to 140,000 clones, 70% to 80% of which appear only once. Sequenced: PBMCs. The receptors originated from a man aged 18 to 30 in good health and CMV-seronegative.

The rearrangement uses TRBV29-1 and TRBJ1-2; 7 bases line up with TRBD1. V was pared by 0 bases and J by 5 bases, with 3 bases of the junction left unmatched. CDR3 length equals 13 residues. The germline CDR1 and CDR2 sequences are SQVTM and ANQGSEA. CDR3 bases: TGCAGCGTTGAAGATGGACAGGATTATGGCTACACCTTC. Translation gives CSVEDGQDYGYTF.

This chain uses TRBV6-5 with TRBJ2-7, with D uncertain. V was shortened by 6 bases and J by 3 bases, with 6 bases between the two germline ends. There are 11 residues in the CDR3. From germline, CDR1 is MNHEY and CDR2 SVGAGI. Here the CDR3 reads CASRNSYEQYF. The CDR3, as DNA: TGTGCCAGCAGGAATAGCTACGAGCAGTACTTC.

This clone has just a few counts. The chain links TRBV5-4 to TRBJ2-7; D might be TRBD2 (6 bases). This CDR3 has 14 residues. With 0 bases removed from V and 5 bases from J, the gap between germline ends came to 12 bases. CDR1 SGHNT and CDR2 YYREEE come from the germline V gene (reference sequence). In nucleotides, the CDR3 is TGTGCCAGCAGCTTGGGGGTGCGGGGTGACGAGCAGTACTTC. It translates to CASSLGVRGDEQYF.

This clone was seen only once. This rearrangement joins TRBV19 to TRBJ1-6, with D uncertain. Germline V lookup: CDR1 LNHDA, CDR2 SQIVND (reference sequence). V lost 5 bases and J lost 6, with 5 bases in between. The CDR3 covers 12 residues. This chain's CDR3 is CASSHSNSPLHF. The CDR3 DNA is TGTGCCAGTAGTCATAGTAATTCACCCCTCCACTTT. The full variable domain, completed using reference TRBV19 and TRBJ1-6, is DGGITQSPKYLFRKEGQNVTLSCEQNLNHDAMYWYRQDPGQGLRLIYYSQIVNDFQKGDIAEGYSVSREKKESFPLTVTSAQKNPTAFYLCASSHSNSPLHFGNGTRLTVT.

This chain uses TRBV7-2 with TRBJ1-6; no definite D call. This CDR3 spans 12 amino acids. From germline, CDR1 is SGHTA and CDR2 FQGNSA. V lost 0 bases to trimming and J lost 14 bases, with 8 bases between them. DNA for the CDR3: TGTGCCAGCAGCTTAGCCAGCGGTTCCCTCCACTTT. Its translation: CASSLASGSLHF.

This clone was picked up a small number of times. The chain has TRBV19 and TRBJ1-1; TRBD1 is a possible D gene (6 bases). V lost 6 bases, J lost 0 bases, and 8 bases lay in between. The germline V gene has CDR1 LNHDA and CDR2 SQIVND (reference sequence). The length of the CDR3 is 13 residues. CDR3 in DNA: TGTGCCAGTAGGAGGACAGTGAACACTGAAGCTTTCTTT. This gives the protein CASRRTVNTEAFF.

V and J are TRBV27 and TRBJ1-6; no clear D. Looked up from germline, CDR1 is MNHEY and CDR2 is SMNVEV (reference sequence). The V end was cut by 11 bases, the J end by 9 bases, with 17 bases between. CDR3 size: 13 residues. CDR3 sequence reads: CASAGVRSSPLHF. The CDR3 DNA reads as TGTGCCTCCGCCGGGGTGCGGAGTTCACCCCTCCACTTT.

This chain uses TRBV5-1 with TRBJ2-1; maybe TRBD2 (7 bases). With 1 base removed from V and 6 bases from J, the gap between germline ends came to 14 bases. The germline V gene encodes CDR1 SGHRS and CDR2 YFSETQ. The CDR3 runs to 15 residues. The CDR3 loop is CASSLLAGAGNEQFF. The CDR3 bases are TGCGCCAGCAGCTTGCTGGCGGGGGCGGGCAATGAGCAGTTCTTC.